These 31 T cell receptor beta chains came from one sample sequenced in a study of T cells in Graves' hyperthyroidism and ophthalmopathy. RNA transcripts yielded amplified TCR beta CDR3 regions. HTBI primers were used for first-round RT-PCR of the TCR CDR3. TCRdb reprocessed the multiplex PCR reads via MiXCR and lists one record per CDR3 protein. The sample has approximately 530,000 distinct CDR3 sequences, just under 20% seen once. Sequences were obtained from blood. Receptors were obtained from a man aged 35 to 55 with Graves' ophthalmopathy.

As for this clonotype: A junction boundary mismatches the germline segment, possibly from a read error. The CDR3, as DNA: TGTGCCGGCAGTCCTGACGGGAACACTGAAGCTTTCTTT. Amino acid sequence: CAGSPDGNTEAFF. The chain is built from TRBV28 and TRBJ1-1; D not resolved. This CDR3 spans 13 amino acids. Germline V gene data show CDR1 as MDHEN and CDR2 as SYDVKM.

DNA for the CDR3: TGTGCCAGTAGTATAGGCAGGGGCTCTGGCAATCAGCCCCAGCATTTT. It codes for CASSIGRGSGNQPQHF. The chain carries TRBV19 and TRBJ1-5, with D possibly being TRBD1 (6 bases). The V gene's germline CDR1 is LNHDA and CDR2 SQIVND (reference sequence). The V end lost 1 base, the J end lost 2 bases, and 12 bases lay between the germline ends. CDR3 size: 16 residues. The full variable domain, completed using reference TRBV19 and TRBJ1-5, is DGGITQSPKYLFRKEGQNVTLSCEQNLNHDAMYWYRQDPGQGLRLIYYSQIVNDFQKGDIAEGYSVSREKKESFPLTVTSAQKNPTAFYLCASSIGRGSGNQPQHFGDGTRLSIL.

This clonotype was counted a few times. The chain joins TRBV20-1 to TRBJ1-2; the D is unclear. There are 13 residues in the CDR3. Germline V gene data show CDR1 as DFQATT and CDR2 as SNEGSKA (reference sequence). Deletions cut 6 bases from V and 6 bases from J, with 17 bases between. The CDR3 loop is CSAPREGSHGYTF. The CDR3 bases are TGCAGTGCCCCGAGGGAAGGGTCACATGGCTACACCTTC.

The V gene is TRBV6-5, the J gene TRBJ2-3, with 11 bases fitting TRBD2. The CDR3 loop spans 17 amino acids. Trimming at V came to 0 bases and at J to 4 bases, leaving 6 bases not matched to a gene. The germline gives CDR1 MNHEY, CDR2 SVGAGI. The CDR3 nucleotides are TGTGCCAGCAGTTACTCTATAGCGGGAGGGCAGGCAGATACGCAGTATTTT. Protein sequence: CASSYSIAGGQADTQYF.

This clonotype has a count of ten or more. The CDR3 nucleotides are TGTGCCAGCAGCTTAGGGCTAGACCCCTACGAGCAGTACTTC. It encodes CASSLGLDPYEQYF. J is TRBJ2-7 and V is TRBV7-8; no firm D call. CDR1 SGHVS and CDR2 FQNEAQ come from the germline V gene. The CDR3 has 14 amino acids. V lost 1 base and J 2 bases, leaving 9 bases between the germline ends.

The gene calls are TRBV20-1 and TRBJ1-5, with D perhaps TRBD1 (5 bases). Germline loops: CDR1 DFQATT, CDR2 SNEGSKA (reference sequence). The CDR3 runs to 17 residues. The V and J ends lost 3 bases and 2 bases respectively, with 20 bases between them. The DNA for the CDR3 is TGCAGTGCTAGCATCCCAGGGTTAGGAGTCGGCAATCAGCCCCAGCATTTT. Protein sequence: CSASIPGLGVGNQPQHF.

The chain is built from TRBV11-2 and TRBJ2-2, with D unresolved. The V gene's germline CDR1 is SGHAT and CDR2 FQNNGV. This CDR3 has 14 amino acids. V was shortened by 5 bases and J by 5 bases, with 12 bases between the two germline ends. The CDR3 DNA is TGTGCCAGCAGCCCAGTCGGCCGGACCGGGGAGCTGTTTTTT. It is translated as CASSPVGRTGELFF.

The CDR3, as DNA: TGTGCCAGCAGCGGGGCATTAGGACTAGCGGGAGCAGATACGCAGTATTTT. It specifies CASSGALGLAGADTQYF. This chain connects TRBV6-1 to TRBJ2-3; 13 bases are shared with TRBD2. V was pared by 6 bases and J by 4 bases, with 10 bases of the junction left unmatched. CDR3 length: 17 amino acids. Looked up from germline, CDR1 is MNHNS and CDR2 is SASEGT.

This clonotype was detected many times. The chain is built from TRBV7-6 and TRBJ2-5; the D call may be TRBD1 or TRBD2 (6 bases each). The CDR3 sequence is 15 residues long. V lost 5 bases to trimming and J lost 2 bases, with 15 bases between them. CDR1 and CDR2 (germline): SGHVS, FNYEAQ. CDR3: CASSPSGAFQETQYF. DNA for the CDR3: TGTGCCAGCAGCCCTTCGGGGGCGTTTCAAGAGACCCAGTACTTC.

Many counts were recorded for this clonotype. The rearrangement links TRBV9 to TRBJ1-5; D possibly corresponds to TRBD1 (5 bases). CDR1 and CDR2 from the germline V gene are SGDLS and YYNGEE. The ends were cut back, 7 bases at V and 6 bases at J, with 17 bases in the middle. CDR3 length equals 14 residues. CDR3 in amino acids: CASGNGGMGQPQHF. DNA for the CDR3: TGTGCCAGCGGGAACGGGGGTATGGGTCAGCCCCAGCATTTT.

Only a few counts were recorded for this clonotype. This chain joins TRBV10-1 and TRBJ2-3; 11 bases fit TRBD2. The CDR3 loop spans 16 amino acids. Germline-derived CDR1 and CDR2 are WNHNN and SYGVQD (reference sequence). The V gene end was trimmed by 0 bases and the J gene end by 6 bases; junction bases not matched to a gene: 5. CDR3 DNA: TGCGCCAGCAGTGAGTCGCTAGCGGGGGGAGGTGATACGCAGTATTTT. This encodes CASSESLAGGGDTQYF.

This clonotype was counted between two and nine times. The gene calls are TRBV20-1 and TRBJ2-7; the match to TRBD2 covers 8 bases. This CDR3 has 14 amino acids. V trimming: 3 bases; J trimming: 6 bases; junction bases outside the gene matches: 10. Per germline, CDR1 DFQATT and CDR2 SNEGSKA (reference sequence). CDR3 DNA sequence: TGCAGTGCTAGCCCAAGGACTAGCCGTTTCGAGCAGTACTTC. This translates into CSASPRTSRFEQYF.

With respect to this clonotype: This sequence may be a read error, since a much larger clone differs from it by one base. The rearrangement uses TRBV6-1 and TRBJ2-5; TRBD1 aligns across 7 bases. V lost 1 base to trimming and J lost 13 bases; unmatched junction nucleotides: 9. Germline CDR1 reads MNHNS; CDR2 reads SASEGT. This CDR3 is 13 amino acids long. For the CDR3, the DNA is TGTGCCAGCAGTGAAGGGGGACAGATCCTCGGGTACTTC. This gives the protein CASSEGGQILGYF.

This clonotype was detected a few times. The V gene is TRBV20-1, the J gene TRBJ1-2, with 8 bases identical to TRBD1. V lost 0 bases and J lost 8; bases outside the gene matches: 2. Germline V gene lookup returns CDR1 DFQATT and CDR2 SNEGSKA (reference sequence). This CDR3 is built from 12 residues. Here the CDR3 DNA reads TGCAGTGCTAGAGAGGACAGGGACGGCTACACCTTC. Translated, it gives CSAREDRDGYTF.

The sample holds many counts of this clonotype. The V and J genes are TRBV6-1 and TRBJ2-2; TRBD1 agrees at 7 bases. Germline CDR1 reads MNHNS; CDR2 reads SASEGT. The CDR3 runs 16 residues. V trimming: 5 bases; J trimming: 1 base; junction bases outside the gene matches: 7. The CDR3 here is CASSLRGTVNTGELFF. Written as DNA, the CDR3 is TGTGCCAGCAGTTTACGAGGGACAGTGAACACCGGGGAGCTGTTTTTT.

The chain is built from TRBV20-1 and TRBJ1-2; 7 nucleotides agree with TRBD1. The CDR3 sequence is 16 residues long. The germline V gene has CDR1 DFQATT and CDR2 SNEGSKA (reference sequence). V shed 6 bases and J 0 bases; nucleotides not matched to a gene: 13. The CDR3 DNA follows: TGCAGTGCCCCCCCCGGGGGACAGAGTGCTAACTATGGCTACACCTTC. Translated: CSAPPGGQSANYGYTF.

This clonotype turned up a few times. The J gene is TRBJ2-3, the V gene TRBV28; D is possibly TRBD1 (6 bases). The germline V and J ends were trimmed by 6 bases and 3 bases, with 16 bases remaining between them. CDR3 length equals 15 residues. From germline, CDR1 is MDHEN and CDR2 SYDVKM. The CDR3 coding sequence is TGTGCCAGCAGAGTAGACAGGACTCTTACAGATACGCAGTATTTT. Translating gives CASRVDRTLTDTQYF. Based on the CDR3 plus reference TRBV28 and TRBJ2-3, the full variable domain is DVKVTQSSRYLVKRTGEKVFLECVQDMDHENMFWYRQDPGLGLRLIYFSYDVKMKEKGDIPEGYSVSREKKERFSLILESASTNQTSMYLCASRVDRTLTDTQYFGPGTRLTVL.

This clonotype came up a few times. The rearrangement joins TRBV20-1 to TRBJ2-5, with TRBD2 identical over 10 bases. The CDR3 extends over 14 amino acids. With 2 bases clipped from V and 5 bases from J, the junction kept 5 bases outside the gene matches. Germline V gene sequence: CDR1 DFQATT, CDR2 SNEGSKA (reference sequence). The CDR3 loop reads CSARLAGEVETQYF. The CDR3 DNA is TGCAGTGCTAGACTAGCGGGAGAGGTGGAGACCCAGTACTTC.

This clonotype was seen many times. The chain uses TRBV27 and TRBJ2-3, with TRBD2 identical over 8 bases. This CDR3 region has 15 residues. The germline V gene has CDR1 MNHEY and CDR2 SMNVEV (reference sequence). V gave up 3 bases and J gave up 2 bases; unmatched junction bases: 4. The CDR3 nucleotides read TGTGCCAGCAGTTTGGCGGGGGGATACACAGATACGCAGTATTTT. It yields the protein CASSLAGGYTDTQYF.

This clonotype showed up just a few times. V usage is TRBV6-5 and J usage is TRBJ1-2; TRBD1 matches at 7 bases. Germline V CDR1 and CDR2: MNHEY, SVGAGI. V lost 4 bases and J lost 2; bases outside the gene matches: 4. This CDR3 contains 14 residues. Here the CDR3 DNA reads TGTGCCAGCAGTTCCCAGGGACAGAACTATGGCTACACCTTC. Its translation: CASSSQGQNYGYTF.

V is TRBV7-9 and J is TRBJ1-2; the match to TRBD1 covers 8 bases. Germline values: CDR1 SEHNR, CDR2 FQNEAQ (reference sequence). CDR3 length: 14 amino acids. With V trimmed by 1 base and J by 7 bases, 5 bases remained unmatched. The CDR3 sequence: CASSLEARGLGYTF. The DNA of the CDR3 is TGTGCCAGCAGCTTAGAAGCCAGGGGGCTTGGCTACACCTTC.

Ten or more counts support this clonotype. The J gene is TRBJ2-7, the V gene TRBV7-9; 8 bases are a match to TRBD1. Per the germline V gene, CDR1 is SEHNR and CDR2 is FQNEAQ (reference sequence). V gave up 4 bases and J gave up 0 bases; unmatched junction bases: 8. The CDR3 sequence is 16 residues long. The chain's CDR3 is CASSSLRTGSSYEQYF. CDR3 in DNA: TGTGCCAGCAGCTCCCTCCGGACAGGGAGCTCCTACGAGCAGTACTTC.

The chain has TRBV7-8 and TRBJ2-7; D may be TRBD2 (6 bases). Germline CDR1 is SGHVS and CDR2 is FQNEAQ. The CDR3 has 17 amino acids. V lost 5 bases, J lost 2 bases, and 22 bases lay in between. This CDR3 reads CASSPRAGRMAAYEQYF. The CDR3 bases are TGTGCCAGCAGCCCTAGAGCTGGGAGGATGGCGGCCTACGAGCAGTACTTC.

This clonotype was observed at least ten times. The V and J genes are TRBV3-1 and TRBJ1-1; possible D gene TRBD1, 5 bases. CDR1 is LGHDT and CDR2 is YNNKEL in the germline V gene (reference sequence). V lost 8 bases and J 4 bases, leaving 14 bases between the germline ends. The CDR3 spans 13 residues. As DNA, the CDR3 is TGTGCCAGCGGAGGGGCTCCCCCCACTGAAGCTTTCTTT. The encoded protein is CASGGAPPTEAFF.

The table lists this clonotype with a few counts. This chain joins TRBV27 and TRBJ1-2; D is unclear. The CDR3 contains 15 residues. Trimming took off 9 bases at V and 6 bases at J, with 23 bases between the two ends. The germline V gene has CDR1 MNHEY and CDR2 SMNVEV (reference sequence). The CDR3 here is CASKIGPTMTNGYTF. CDR3 DNA sequence: TGTGCCAGTAAAATCGGACCCACCATGACGAATGGCTACACCTTC.

This clonotype is a singleton in its sample. The chain combines TRBV5-1 with TRBJ1-6; D is possibly TRBD1 (6 bases). This CDR3 has 17 amino acids. From germline, CDR1 is SGHRS and CDR2 YFSETQ. V gave up 3 bases and J gave up 8 bases, with 21 bases separating them. The CDR3 here is CASSSFGRGKSYSPLHF. The DNA of the CDR3 is TGCGCCAGCAGCTCTTTTGGGAGGGGGAAATCGTATTCACCCCTCCACTTT.

This clonotype was observed many times. The V call is TRBV7-3, the J call TRBJ2-1; 8 nucleotides align to TRBD1. The CDR3 spans 15 residues. V shed 4 bases and J 9 bases; nucleotides not matched to a gene: 11. The germline gives CDR1 SGHTA, CDR2 FQGTGA. The CDR3: CASSSRQGRFSEQFF. CDR3 bases: TGTGCCAGCAGCTCACGACAGGGGAGGTTTAGTGAGCAGTTCTTC.

The rearrangement uses TRBV28 and TRBJ2-1; 11 nucleotides agree with TRBD2. The CDR3 is made up of 19 amino acids. The germline CDR1 and CDR2 sequences are MDHEN and SYDVKM. With V trimmed by 7 bases and J by 5 bases, 19 bases remained unmatched. This CDR3 reads CASTFRSSGRALVNNEQFF. CDR3 nucleotide sequence: TGTGCCAGCACTTTTCGGAGTAGCGGGAGGGCCTTGGTTAACAATGAGCAGTTCTTC.

The sample holds a few counts of this clonotype. The chain couples TRBV20-1 to TRBJ1-4; 8 bases align to TRBD1. Germline V gene lookup returns CDR1 DFQATT and CDR2 SNEGSKA (reference sequence). Trimming removed 0 bases from V and 3 bases from J; junction bases left unmatched: 6. CDR3 length equals 16 residues. The CDR3 DNA follows: TGCAGTGCTAGAGAGGGACAGGCCTGGGCTAATGAAAAACTGTTTTTT. Protein sequence: CSAREGQAWANEKLFF.

The rearrangement links TRBV20-1 to TRBJ2-2; TRBD1 aligns across 7 bases. The CDR3 has 19 residues. The germline CDR1 and CDR2 sequences are DFQATT and SNEGSKA (reference sequence). Trimming at V came to 5 bases and at J to 0 bases, leaving 18 bases not matched to a gene. CDR3 protein: CSAYSISDRRLANTGELFF. The CDR3 DNA is TGCAGTGCTTATTCAATTTCGGACAGGAGACTTGCGAACACCGGGGAGCTGTTTTTT.

This clonotype was counted ten times or more. V gene TRBV15 combines with J gene TRBJ2-7; D uncertain. Trimming cost V 5 bases and J 3 bases, with 14 bases left between them. The CDR3 has 14 amino acids. Germline CDR1 reads LNHNV; CDR2 reads YYDKDF (reference sequence). CDR3 DNA sequence: TGTGCCACCAGCCCAGACTCGCGTGGCTACGAGCAGTACTTC. It encodes CATSPDSRGYEQYF.